The present T cell receptor beta chain was sequenced within a study of CD8+CD57+ T cells in acquired aplastic anemia. Study-wide background: Recorded DNA amounts for sorted CD4+ and CD8+ cells had an average of roughly 3.4 ug. Study findings and constraints: Patients and controls shared over 25 CD8+ CDR3 sequences, highly expressed in patients.

The use of genomic DNA as template underpinned the TCR beta VDJ and CDR3 profiling. Using its own MiXCR run on the reads, TCRdb lists one record per CDR3 protein. The sample holds 200,000 to 300,000 distinct CDR3 sequences, 65% to 90% seen once. This CDR3 has 14 amino acids. Germline CDR1 reads SGHTA; CDR2 reads FQGTGA. Notes on this clonotype: Its antigen remains unknown. Compared with germline, one end of the junction differs, possibly owing to a read error.

Patients picked for sequencing had shown CD8+CD57+ cell expansion detected by flow cytometry. The clonotype was recovered from a human donor with aplastic anemia. The genes are TRBV7-3 and TRBJ2-3; 7 bases align to TRBD2. Sequencing used sorted CD4+, CD8+, or CD8+CD57+ T cells (not recorded which) from PBMCs. This CDR3 reads CASSLAGDGVVYGF. The CDR3 DNA follows: TGTGCCAGCAGCTTGGCGGGGGACGGGGTCGTATATGGCTTT.